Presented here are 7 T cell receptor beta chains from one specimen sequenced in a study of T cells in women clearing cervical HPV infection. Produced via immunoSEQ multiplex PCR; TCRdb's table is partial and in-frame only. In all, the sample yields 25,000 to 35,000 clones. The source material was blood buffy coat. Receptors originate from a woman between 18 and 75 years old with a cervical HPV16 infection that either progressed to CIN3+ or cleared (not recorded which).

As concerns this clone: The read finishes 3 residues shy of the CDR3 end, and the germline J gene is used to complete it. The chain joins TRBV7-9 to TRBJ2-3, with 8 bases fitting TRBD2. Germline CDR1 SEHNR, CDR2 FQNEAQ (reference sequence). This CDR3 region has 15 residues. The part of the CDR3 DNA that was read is TGTGCCAGCAGACGGGAGGGGAGCAGGGTAGAGACG. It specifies CASRREGSRVET. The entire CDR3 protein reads CASRREGSRVETQYF.

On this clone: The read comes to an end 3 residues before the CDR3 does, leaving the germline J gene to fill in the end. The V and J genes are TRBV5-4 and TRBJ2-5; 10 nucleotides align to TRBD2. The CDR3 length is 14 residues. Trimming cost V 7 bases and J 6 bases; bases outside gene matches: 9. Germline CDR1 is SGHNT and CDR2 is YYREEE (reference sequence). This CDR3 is CASYRAGGPQTQYF. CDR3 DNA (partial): TGTGCCAGCTATCGAGCGGGAGGGCCGCAGACC.

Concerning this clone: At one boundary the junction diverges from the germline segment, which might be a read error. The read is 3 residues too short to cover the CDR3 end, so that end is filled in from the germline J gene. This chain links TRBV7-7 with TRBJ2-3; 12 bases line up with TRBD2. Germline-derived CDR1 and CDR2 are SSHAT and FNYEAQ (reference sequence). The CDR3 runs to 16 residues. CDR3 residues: CASSSSSGGAGDTQYF. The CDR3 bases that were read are TGTGCTAGCAGCTCCTCTAGCGGGGGGGCCGGGGATACG.

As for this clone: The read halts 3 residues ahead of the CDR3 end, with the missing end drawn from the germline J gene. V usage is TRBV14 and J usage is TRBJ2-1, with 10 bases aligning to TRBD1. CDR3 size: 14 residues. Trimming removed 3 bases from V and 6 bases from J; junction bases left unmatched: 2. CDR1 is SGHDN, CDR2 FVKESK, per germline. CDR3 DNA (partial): TGTGCCAGCAGCCATGGGGACAGGGGCAATGAG. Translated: CASSHGDRGNE. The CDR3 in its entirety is CASSHGDRGNEQFF. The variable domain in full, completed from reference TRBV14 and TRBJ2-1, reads EAGVTQFPSHSVIEKGQTVTLRCDPISGHDNLYWYRRVMGKEIKFLLHFVKESKQDESGMPNNRFLAERTGGTYSTLKVQPAELEDSGVYFCASSHGDRGNEQFFGPGTRLTVL.

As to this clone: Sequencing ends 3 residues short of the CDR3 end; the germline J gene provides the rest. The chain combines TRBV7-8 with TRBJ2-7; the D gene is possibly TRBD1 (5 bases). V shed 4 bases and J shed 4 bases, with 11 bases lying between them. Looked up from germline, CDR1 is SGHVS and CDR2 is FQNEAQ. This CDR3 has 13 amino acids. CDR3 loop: CASSSRVGYEQYF. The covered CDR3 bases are TGTGCCAGCAGCTCCAGGGTTGGTTACGAG.

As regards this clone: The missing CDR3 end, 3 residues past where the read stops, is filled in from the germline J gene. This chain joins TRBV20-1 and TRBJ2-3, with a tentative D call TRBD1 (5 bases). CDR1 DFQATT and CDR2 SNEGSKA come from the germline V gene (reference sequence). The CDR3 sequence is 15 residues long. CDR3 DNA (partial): TGCAGTGCTAGATGGGGCCTCAATAGCAATCAGCCG. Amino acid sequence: CSARWGLNSNQP. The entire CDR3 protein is CSARWGLNSNQPQYF.

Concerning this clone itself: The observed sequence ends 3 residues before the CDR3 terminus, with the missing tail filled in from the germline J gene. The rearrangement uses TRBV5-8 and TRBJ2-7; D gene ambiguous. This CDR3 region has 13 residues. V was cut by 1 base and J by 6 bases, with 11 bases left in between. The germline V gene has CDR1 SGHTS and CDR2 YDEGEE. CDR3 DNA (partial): TGTGCCAGCAGCTTGCGCGCGGCCTCCGAG. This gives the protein CASSLRAASE. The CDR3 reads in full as CASSLRAASEQYF.